This T cell receptor (beta chain) was identified during a study of T cells in Graves' hyperthyroidism and ophthalmopathy. Overall study: Peripheral blood draws took place at initial diagnosis, ahead of any treatment. Study results and limitations: The model forecast ophthalmopathy, anticipating it by a median around 6.5 months before onset.

Amplified TCR beta CDR3 regions derived from RNA transcripts. When the TCR CDR3 underwent first-round RT-PCR, the HTBI primer set was used. One entry per CDR3 protein, called by TCRdb with MiXCR from the multiplex PCR reads. Seen here are about 560,000 distinct CDR3 sequences, roughly 17% observed once, and the top ten hold 15% to 20%. Newly diagnosed hyperthyroidism patients aged 18 to 65 years had disease lasting under 2 months. Worth noting for this clonotype: No antigen is known for it. A much bigger clone sits one base away, suggesting this may be a read error.

Input material: blood. This receptor was taken from a woman aged 18-29 years with Graves' hyperthyroidism.

The CDR3 region has the DNA TGCGCCAGCAGCTTGGAACAGGGGTACACAGATCCGCAGTATTTT. Translation gives CASSLEQGYTDPQYF. The chain combines TRBV5-1 with TRBJ2-3; TRBD1 agrees at 7 bases. The CDR3 extends over 15 amino acids. The germline gives CDR1 SGHRS, CDR2 YFSETQ.